This entry lists 24 T cell receptor beta chains sequenced from one sample in a study of T cells in Graves' hyperthyroidism and ophthalmopathy (dated by TCRdb to between 2018 and 2020). Receptor amplification or capture employed multiplex PCR. The instrument was an Illumina HiSeq 2000. The TCR beta CDR3 regions were amplified from the RNA transcripts. For the first round of RT-PCR on the TCR CDR3, the HTBI primer set was used together with the Qiagen OneStep RT-PCR kit. TCRdb redid the processing of the public reads, applying fastp at Q25 and MiXCR, and retained in-frame beta chains. Merged by CDR3 protein, the rows form single entries marked with the most common genes and DNA. Within this sample are more than 350,000 distinct CDR3 sequences, with roughly 15% of them counted one time only. The top ten constitute roughly a fifth of the sample. The sample was blood. The receptors shown here come from a woman aged 55-70 years with Graves' ophthalmopathy.

The chain combines TRBV24-1 with TRBJ2-3, with 7 bases identical to TRBD2. The CDR3 runs 13 residues. Germline loops: CDR1 KGHDR, CDR2 SFDVKD. J gave up 7 bases and V 9 bases, and 9 bases lay outside the gene matches. In nucleotides, the CDR3 is TGTGCCACCCAGGTGAGCGGGGTGAATACGCAGTATTTT. It specifies CATQVSGVNTQYF.

This clonotype was recorded a few times. This chain connects TRBV6-5 to TRBJ1-5; D might be TRBD1 (6 bases). There are 18 residues in the CDR3. The V gene's germline CDR1 is MNHEY and CDR2 SVGAGI. Trimming cost V 2 bases and J 5 bases, with 22 bases left between them. The CDR3 reads CASSYRLLGGSGDQPQHF. CDR3 DNA: TGTGCCAGCAGTTACCGCCTGCTAGGGGGATCGGGGGATCAGCCCCAGCATTTT.

This clonotype was detected many times. The chain has TRBV5-1 and TRBJ2-3; TRBD2 aligns across 11 bases. Germline V gene sequence: CDR1 SGHRS, CDR2 YFSETQ. CDR3 length equals 17 residues. The V segment lost 4 bases and the J segment 5 bases; nucleotides outside the gene matches: 12. The chain's CDR3 is CASSPLRLAGKGDTQYF. The CDR3 DNA reads as TGCGCCAGCAGCCCCCTCCGACTAGCGGGGAAGGGAGATACGCAGTATTTT. Combining the CDR3 with reference TRBV5-1 and TRBJ2-3 gives the whole variable domain KAGVTQTPRYLIKTRGQQVTLSCSPISGHRSVSWYQQTPGQGLQFLFEYFSETQRNKGNFPGRFSGRQFSNSRSEMNVSTLELGDSALYLCASSPLRLAGKGDTQYFGPGTRLTVL.

This clonotype has at least ten counts. V usage is TRBV20-1 and J usage is TRBJ2-3; D may correspond to TRBD1 or TRBD2 (5 bases each). CDR1 DFQATT and CDR2 SNEGSKA come from the germline V gene (reference sequence). This CDR3 spans 12 amino acids. Trimming took 7 bases from V and 9 from J, leaving 17 bases between them. The CDR3 nucleotides read TGCAGTGTCAGGGAGCCACCGCAAACGCAGTATTTT. It yields the protein CSVREPPQTQYF.

This clonotype showed up many times. This chain connects TRBV11-2 to TRBJ2-1; D might be TRBD1 or TRBD2, each matching 6 bases. This CDR3 comprises 15 residues. From germline, CDR1 is SGHAT and CDR2 FQNNGV. The V end was cut by 6 bases, the J end by 0 bases, with 12 bases between. In DNA, the CDR3 is TGTGCCAGCAGACGGTGGGGGGCCTCCTACAATGAGCAGTTCTTC. Encoded protein: CASRRWGASYNEQFF. The complete variable domain, with remaining parts taken from reference TRBV11-2 and TRBJ2-1, reads EAGVAQSPRYKIIEKRQSVAFWCNPISGHATLYWYQQILGQGPKLLIQFQNNGVVDDSQLPKDRFSAERLKGVDSTLKIQPAKLEDSAVYLCASRRWGASYNEQFFGPGTRLTVL.

The table lists this clonotype with many counts. The chain uses TRBV27 and TRBJ2-1; 7 bases map to TRBD1. V lost 2 bases and J lost 0; bases outside the gene matches: 4. This CDR3 spans 16 amino acids. In germline, CDR1 is MNHEY, CDR2 SMNVEV (reference sequence). CDR3 in DNA: TGTGCCAGCAGTTTAGAGGGGACAGACTCCTACAATGAGCAGTTCTTC. This gives the protein CASSLEGTDSYNEQFF.

V usage is TRBV13 and J usage is TRBJ1-1; no clear D gene. V was cut by 0 bases and J by 7 bases, with 6 bases left in between. The CDR3 sequence is 12 residues long. Germline V CDR1 and CDR2: PRHDT, FYEKMQ (reference sequence). The CDR3 region is CASSLGVGEAFF. DNA for the CDR3: TGTGCCAGCAGCTTAGGAGTGGGTGAAGCTTTCTTT. The full variable domain, completed using reference TRBV13 and TRBJ1-1, is AAGVIQSPRHLIKEKRETATLKCYPIPRHDTVYWYQQGPGQDPQFLISFYEKMQSDKGSIPDRFSAQQFSDYHSELNMSSLELGDSALYFCASSLGVGEAFFGQGTRLTVV.

This clonotype has a count of ten or more. Here the CDR3 reads CASSGQGQSYEQYF. As DNA, the CDR3 is TGTGCCAGCAGTGGCCAGGGACAATCCTACGAGCAGTACTTC. The J gene is TRBJ2-7, the V gene TRBV2, with a possible D match to TRBD1 (6 bases). With 4 bases removed from V and 1 base from J, the gap between germline ends came to 11 bases. CDR3 size: 14 residues. Germline lookup yields CDR1 SNHLY and CDR2 FYNNEI.

This clonotype showed up many times. The rearrangement uses TRBV12-3 or TRBV12-4 and TRBJ2-3; 8 bases line up with TRBD2. After removal of 6 bases from V and 2 bases from J, the junction contained 4 bases not matched to a gene. There are 14 residues in the CDR3. The CDR3: CASSYSGTTDTQYF. CDR3 bases: TGTGCCAGCAGCTATAGCGGGACCACAGATACGCAGTATTTT.

The table lists this clonotype with many counts. This chain joins TRBV12-3 or TRBV12-4 and TRBJ2-1; tentatively, D is TRBD1 or TRBD2 (6 bases each). V was trimmed by 4 bases and J by 6 bases, leaving 16 bases between them. The CDR3 covers 15 residues. The CDR3 nucleotides are TGTGCCAGCAGTTCCCGGACTAAACAGGGCAATGAGCAGTTCTTC. The encoded protein is CASSSRTKQGNEQFF.

This clonotype has a count of ten or more. The V call is TRBV6-1, the J call TRBJ1-1; the D gene is possibly TRBD1 (6 bases). V gave up 2 bases and J gave up 0 bases, with 13 bases separating them. Germline assignment: CDR1 MNHNS and CDR2 SASEGT. The CDR3 sequence is 16 residues long. The CDR3 protein is CASSEYWGPMNTEAFF. CDR3 in DNA: TGTGCCAGCAGTGAATATTGGGGGCCCATGAACACTGAAGCTTTCTTT.

This clonotype was observed many times. The J gene is TRBJ2-6, the V gene TRBV7-2; D tentatively reads TRBD1 or TRBD2 (5 bases each). The CDR3 contains 13 residues. Trimming took 0 bases from V and 13 from J, leaving 10 bases between them. The V gene's germline CDR1 is SGHTA and CDR2 FQGNSA. The CDR3 nucleotides are TGTGCCAGCAGCTTAGCTGGGGGTAGTGTCCTGACTTTC. It specifies CASSLAGGSVLTF.

Remarks on this clonotype: A much larger clone differs by one base, so this may be a read error. The CDR3 loop reads CASIPRVFGTGELFF. For the CDR3, the DNA is TGTGCCAGCATCCCGAGAGTGTTCGGCACCGGGGAGCTGTTTTTT. The chain carries TRBV28 and TRBJ2-2; no clear D gene. Germline assignment: CDR1 MDHEN and CDR2 SYDVKM. Trimming shortened V by 7 bases and J by 4 bases, and 16 bases separated the two germline ends. The CDR3 is made up of 15 amino acids.

The table lists this clonotype with many counts. The chain couples TRBV2 to TRBJ2-2; D gene uncertain. V lost 8 bases to trimming and J lost 5 bases, with 12 bases between them. The CDR3 is 13 residues long. Germline V gene lookup returns CDR1 SNHLY and CDR2 FYNNEI. CDR3 region: CASCPSRTGELFF. CDR3 nucleotides: TGTGCCAGCTGTCCCTCTAGGACCGGGGAGCTGTTTTTT.

This clonotype was seen only a few times. The genes are TRBV6-1 and TRBJ2-5; D call uncertain. Germline-derived CDR1 and CDR2 are MNHNS and SASEGT. Deletions cut 5 bases from V and 5 bases from J, with 12 bases between. The CDR3 runs 13 residues. For the CDR3, the DNA is TGTGCCAGCAGTCAATATAGGTTGGAGACCCAGTACTTC. This sequence encodes CASSQYRLETQYF.

This clonotype was seen only a few times. The V and J genes are TRBV19 and TRBJ2-7; D could derive from TRBD1 or TRBD2 (5 bases each). CDR1 and CDR2 (germline): LNHDA, SQIVND (reference sequence). The length of the CDR3 is 12 residues. Trimming cost V 3 bases and J 5 bases, with 8 bases left between them. In DNA form, the CDR3 reads TGTGCCAGTAGTATTAGAGGGGACGAGCAGTACTTC. As protein: CASSIRGDEQYF.

This clonotype was seen repeatedly, ten times or more. This chain links TRBV4-1 with TRBJ2-1; 10 positions match TRBD2. This CDR3 contains 15 residues. Germline loops: CDR1 MGHRA, CDR2 YSYEKL. After removal of 6 bases from V and 4 bases from J, the junction contained 6 bases not matched to a gene. This CDR3 reads CASRETSGTYNEQFF. The CDR3 DNA follows: TGCGCCAGCAGGGAAACTAGCGGGACATACAATGAGCAGTTCTTC.

The DNA for the CDR3 is TGCGCCAGCAGCCGCCTAGGAGGCGCCTCTCAAATCTATAATGAGCAGTTCTTC. Translating gives CASSRLGGASQIYNEQFF. The rearrangement joins TRBV4-1 to TRBJ2-1; TRBD2 might be the D (5 bases). Germline-derived CDR1 and CDR2 are MGHRA and YSYEKL. Trimming pared 4 bases from V and 7 bases from J, leaving 26 bases between. The CDR3 loop spans 18 amino acids.

This clonotype showed up just a few times. This chain connects TRBV7-2 to TRBJ1-3; D remains ambiguous. Germline CDR1 and CDR2: SGHTA and FQGNSA. CDR3 length equals 17 residues. The germline V and J ends were trimmed by 2 bases and 0 bases, with 14 bases remaining between them. The DNA of the CDR3 is TGTGCCAGCAGCTTAATGCAGGCCCCAGACTCTGGAAACACCATATATTTT. It translates to CASSLMQAPDSGNTIYF.

The rearrangement uses TRBV19 and TRBJ1-5; possibly TRBD1 for D (6 bases). This CDR3 is built from 14 residues. V lost 7 bases and J lost 7, with 17 bases in between. Germline V CDR1 and CDR2: LNHDA, SQIVND (reference sequence). CDR3 bases: TGTGCCAGTACTTTCCAGGGGATTGGGCAGCCCCAGCATTTT. This gives the protein CASTFQGIGQPQHF.

The chain uses TRBV5-5 and TRBJ2-3; 9 bases are a match to TRBD2. The CDR3 runs 16 residues. The V gene end was trimmed by 4 bases and the J gene end by 2 bases; junction bases not matched to a gene: 8. Germline V lookup: CDR1 SGHKS, CDR2 YYEKEE (reference sequence). For the CDR3, the DNA is TGTGCCAGCAGCCCGAGGCTAGCGGGAAACACAGATACGCAGTATTTT. Protein: CASSPRLAGNTDTQYF.

In this sample, this clonotype turned up a few times. The chain recombines TRBV9 with TRBJ2-1; 7 nucleotides align to TRBD2. Germline CDR1 reads SGDLS; CDR2 reads YYNGEE. The CDR3 totals 16 residues. V trimming: 0 bases; J trimming: 3 bases; junction bases outside the gene matches: 6. The chain's CDR3 is CASSVAGEGLYNEQFF. The DNA of the CDR3 is TGTGCCAGCAGCGTAGCTGGGGAGGGGCTCTACAATGAGCAGTTCTTC.

The rearrangement uses TRBV6-5 and TRBJ1-5; TRBD1 aligns across 7 bases. The germline CDR1 and CDR2 sequences are MNHEY and SVGAGI. V lost 0 bases and J lost 7; bases outside the gene matches: 12. This CDR3 comprises 17 residues. The DNA for the CDR3 is TGTGCCAGCAGTTACTCGAATTGGCAGGGGGAGGACCAGCCCCAGCATTTT. Residues: CASSYSNWQGEDQPQHF.

The chain carries TRBV4-1 and TRBJ2-7; TRBD2 is a possible D gene (5 bases). CDR1 is MGHRA, CDR2 YSYEKL, per germline. V was pared by 1 base and J by 2 bases, with 9 bases between. The CDR3 is made up of 14 amino acids. The CDR3 region has the DNA TGCGCCAGCAGCCAAGCTTACGGGACCTACGAGCAGTACTTC. It encodes CASSQAYGTYEQYF.